The present T cell receptor (beta chain) was sequenced within a study of shared clonotypes between healthy human individuals (dated by TCRdb to 2018 to 2021). A note on the overall study: A couple of women and a few men aged 18 to 49 years were included in the cohort. Between about 0.9 and 9 billion PBMCs per donor were obtained by leukapheresis. The study deeply sequenced blood TCR repertoires of five healthy adults to estimate repertoire size and the extent of clonotype sharing between individuals. For each donor, CD4 naive and CD4 memory were each run on three plates, CD8 naive on two plates, and CD8 memory on one plate. To increase sequencing depth and limit assay-specific biases, TCR repertoire library preparation and sequencing were carried out by different laboratories using diverse techniques.

Concerning this clone itself: It lacks a known antigen. No much larger clonotype is one base removed from it; base qualities were not supplied.

Here is what the overall study found, with its caveats: Only blood was sampled, and tissue TCR repertoires likely differ from those in blood. The genetic and exposure-history diversity represented was limited by the small number of donors. Clonotypes shared by all four sorted-subset donors showed higher generation probabilities than non-shared clonotypes. Larger estimated clonotype richness was generally found for naive subsets than for memory subsets. Pairwise subsampling indicated that sequencing depth was expected to affect the degree of clonotype sharing among donors. Rarefaction of sorted-subset datasets indicated incomplete sequencing despite the large sequencing depth. When a handful of donors were compared, the shared fraction of clonotypes was 5% to 6.5% for naive CD4, over 3% for naive CD8, 2% to 2.5% for memory CD4, and about 0.36% for memory CD8.

Using the deep immunoSEQ assay, TCR CDR3 regions were amplified from genomic DNA by multiplex PCR. Genomic DNA extracted from each cell subset was distributed evenly over all wells of several immunoSEQ 96-well plates, and each plate served as one replicate. For sorted subsets, approximately 190 ng genomic DNA, equal to 25,000 to 35,000 T cell genomes, was loaded into each replicate PCR. Purified libraries were quantified with a Qubit 3.0 fluorometer, sized on a Bioanalyzer 2100, and re-quantified with the KAPA Library Quantification kit. Every immunoSEQ 96-well plate was sequenced on a separate single-read 150-cycle Illumina NextSeq 550 flow cell. The study's processing was this. Because the immunoSEQ output held only junctional sequences and lacked quality scores, the filtering could not match the filtering applied to full-length reads. To assign V/J genes and CDR3, sequences were annotated against IMGT germline references using PyIR, a Python wrapper for IgBLAST v1.9. Reads were removed for weak V/J assignments (E-value above 1e-6), missing CDR3, stop codons, out-of-frame junctions, or ambiguous translated residues. V3J clonotypes were defined as sequences sharing an identical inferred V gene, J gene, and CDR3 amino acid sequence. Percentage overlap between repertoires was calculated by dividing the number of shared unique clonotypes by the size of the smaller repertoire. Three approaches were used to assess repertoire richness: RTK rarefaction, the Chao1 estimator, and Recon v2.1 estimates of unobserved clonotypes. For all TCRbeta clonotypes obtained by the gDNA method from a few donors, generation probabilities were computed with OLGA. Sourced from immuneACCESS, this table was stored by TCRdb with only in-frame sequences that have V and J called. A share of the clones is absent; for the studies checked, an unresolved V gene accounts for under half, and the remainder has no known explanation. That table is the source of V, J and clone size, and D and trimming were worked out from the DNA. The sample yields 650,000 to 800,000 clones; around 90% were counted once. Together, the top ten hold about 24% of the sample.

CD8 naive samples were CD45RO-negative cells positively selected for CCR7, giving a CD45RA+CCR7+ population that excluded TemRA cells. Healthy HIV-negative adults with no recently reported acute infections or vaccinations were included as donors. Every donor was a Caucasian adult living in Nashville, Tennessee, USA. Blood was obtained by leukapheresis, after which PBMCs were separated by Ficoll-Histopaque density gradient centrifugation and cryopreserved in liquid nitrogen vapor phase. Analytical flow cytometry was used to check the purity and quantity of every magnetically sorted T cell population. Genomic DNA was isolated from every sorted fraction and measured by UV absorbance on a Nanodrop 2000c. CDR1 is given as SGHDT and CDR2 as YYEEEE, both from the germline V gene. Trimming takes 0 bases from V and 3 bases from J, and the germline ends sit 3 bases apart. The CDR3, from cysteine to phenylalanine, totals 12 residues. The read is trimmed to its CDR3 DNA, 36 bases read in frame from base 1.

The sequence came from a man aged 25-45 years in good health. The receptor chain draws on TRBV5-6 and TRBJ1-2; no D gene call is confident. The source material was naive CD8+ T cells sorted from blood. The cell subset or site label, read with the paper, signifies: CD45RA+CCR7+. The nucleotide sequence reads as follows: TGTGCCAGCAGCTTGGCGGACTATGGCTACACCTTC. Translated, this gives CASSLADYGYTF. Extended through the reference TRBV5-6 and TRBJ1-2 proteins, this CDR3 yields the full variable domain: DAGVTQSPTHLIKTRGQQVTLRCSPKSGHDTVSWYQQALGQGPQFIFQYYEEEERQRGNFPDRFSGHQFPNYSSELNVNALLLGDSALYLCASSLADYGYTFGSGTRLTVV.